A single sample is the source of the 18 T cell receptor beta chains below, sequenced in a study of technical replicates of blood from a handful of donors. Generated by immunoSEQ multiplex PCR, the TCRdb table keeps only in-frame clones and is missing some. The sample lists around 53,000 clones, roughly 90% seen once, with under 5% in the top ten. Sequenced: PBMCs. These receptors were taken from a human donor in good health. Some clones in this sample may be carry-over from other donors' samples.

The chain links TRBV25-1 to TRBJ2-1; TRBD2 aligns across 8 bases. Trimming took 4 bases from V and 6 from J; bases not matched to a gene: 5. In germline, CDR1 is MGHDK, CDR2 SYGVNS. The CDR3 runs to 14 residues. The CDR3 spells CASSAAGAINEQFF. In DNA form, the CDR3 reads TGTGCCAGCAGTGCAGCGGGGGCTATCAATGAGCAGTTCTTC.

Here the CDR3 DNA reads TGTGCCTGGAGTGTTGGTTATCTCAGGGGCTACACCTTC. This codes for CAWSVGYLRGYTF. The J gene is TRBJ1-2, the V gene TRBV30, with D hard to call. V lost 0 bases to trimming and J lost 8 bases, with 13 bases between them. The CDR3 loop spans 13 amino acids. Looked up from germline, CDR1 is GTSNPN and CDR2 is SVGIG (reference sequence).

This clone was counted a few times. The chain links TRBV11-2 to TRBJ2-2; 12 nucleotides align to TRBD2. V was pared by 6 bases and J by 1 base, with 0 bases of the junction left unmatched. The CDR3 loop spans 15 amino acids. CDR1 and CDR2 from the germline V gene are SGHAT and FQNNGV. CDR3 sequence (DNA): TGTGCCAGCAGACTAGCGGGGGGGAACACCGGGGAGCTGTTTTTT. It encodes CASRLAGGNTGELFF.

V and J are TRBV12-5 and TRBJ1-5; D gene uncertain. In germline, CDR1 is LGHNT, CDR2 FRNRAP. V lost 5 bases to trimming and J lost 7 bases, with 12 bases between them. The CDR3 spans 13 residues. The CDR3: CASGPPNGQPQHF. The CDR3 DNA reads as TGTGCTAGTGGTCCGCCGAACGGGCAGCCCCAGCATTTT.

The chain has TRBV7-3 and TRBJ2-3; a possible D gene is TRBD2 (5 bases). Germline-derived CDR1 and CDR2 are SGHTA and FQGTGA. CDR3 size: 14 residues. Trimming stripped 1 base from V and 5 bases from J, with 10 bases between. The CDR3, as DNA: TGTGCCAGCAGCTTAAGTGGAGGACTAGATACGCAGTATTTT. Its translation is CASSLSGGLDTQYF.

This rearrangement joins TRBV7-6 to TRBJ1-1; D possibly corresponds to TRBD1 (5 bases). Trimming pared 5 bases from V and 5 bases from J, leaving 12 bases between. The CDR3 length is 13 residues. The V gene's germline CDR1 is SGHVS and CDR2 FNYEAQ. CDR3 sequence reads: CASSPFGGTEAFF. The CDR3, as DNA: TGTGCCAGCAGCCCCTTTGGGGGGACTGAAGCTTTCTTT.

This clone was counted only a few times. The chain combines TRBV6-1 with TRBJ1-6; D ambiguous. The germline V and J ends were trimmed by 4 bases and 11 bases, with 18 bases remaining between them. Germline assignment: CDR1 MNHNS and CDR2 SASEGT. The CDR3 is 15 amino acids. This CDR3 is CASSGARRSQTPLHF. CDR3 nucleotide sequence: TGTGCCAGCAGTGGGGCACGGCGTAGTCAAACACCCCTCCACTTT.

CDR3 bases: TGTGCCAGCAGTTTATCCACAGGGACCCACGAGCAGTACTTC. This gives the protein CASSLSTGTHEQYF. The V call is TRBV27, the J call TRBJ2-7; weak D call: TRBD1 (6 bases). There are 14 residues in the CDR3. The germline gives CDR1 MNHEY, CDR2 SMNVEV (reference sequence). V dropped 0 bases and J dropped 5 bases, with 11 bases sitting between them.

This chain connects TRBV2 to TRBJ2-5; 8 nucleotides agree with TRBD1. This CDR3 contains 15 residues. The V gene's germline CDR1 is SNHLY and CDR2 FYNNEI. The J segment lost 5 bases and the V segment lost 9 bases, leaving 14 bases of the junction unmatched. The chain's CDR3 is CASTYTGGLRETQYF. As DNA, the CDR3 is TGTGCCAGTACTTATACAGGGGGGCTTCGGGAGACCCAGTACTTC.

The table lists this clone with a count of one. The genes are TRBV2 and TRBJ1-2; 7 bases are shared with TRBD1. This CDR3 spans 14 amino acids. The germline gives CDR1 SNHLY, CDR2 FYNNEI. The V and J ends lost 3 bases and 7 bases, in that order; junction bases with no gene match: 8. The CDR3 loop reads CASSESGGESGYTF. DNA of the CDR3: TGTGCCAGCAGTGAGTCAGGGGGAGAATCTGGCTACACCTTC. Looking up the rest from reference TRBV2 and TRBJ1-2 gives the full variable domain: EPEVTQTPSHQVTQMGQEVILRCVPISNHLYFYWYRQILGQKVEFLVSFYNNEISEKSEIFDDQFSVERPDGSNFTLKIRSTKLEDSAMYFCASSESGGESGYTFGSGTRLTVV.

The V and J genes are TRBV2 and TRBJ1-3; maybe TRBD1 (6 bases). The germline CDR1 and CDR2 sequences are SNHLY and FYNNEI. This CDR3 comprises 16 residues. The germline V and J ends were trimmed by 0 bases and 2 bases, with 11 bases remaining between them. The CDR3 DNA is TGTGCCAGCAGTGAAGCTTTTGGGGGCCCTGGAAACACCATATATTTT. Its translation is CASSEAFGGPGNTIYF.

The chain couples TRBV5-4 to TRBJ2-7; 11 bases fit TRBD2. The CDR3 contains 16 residues. Germline lookup yields CDR1 SGHNT and CDR2 YYREEE (reference sequence). V was pared by 4 bases and J by 6 bases, with 12 bases of the junction left unmatched. CDR3 sequence (DNA): TGTGCCAGCAGCCCAACAATAGCGGGGGGGCCGGGCGAGCAGTACTTC. Its translation: CASSPTIAGGPGEQYF.

The chain links TRBV7-9 to TRBJ1-5, with D possibly TRBD1 on 5 matching bases. V gave up 0 bases and J gave up 7 bases, with 22 bases separating them. This CDR3 has 18 residues. Germline CDR1 reads SEHNR; CDR2 reads FQNEAQ (reference sequence). As DNA, the CDR3 is TGTGCCAGCAGCTTAGCGAGCGGGGCAGGGTCCTACGGGCAGCCCCAGCATTTT. Its protein is CASSLASGAGSYGQPQHF.

The J gene is TRBJ1-5, the V gene TRBV19; TRBD1 matches 9 bases. Germline loops: CDR1 LNHDA, CDR2 SQIVND (reference sequence). The CDR3 is 15 residues long. V was pared by 3 bases and J by 4 bases, with 4 bases of the junction left unmatched. The CDR3 protein is CASSIMGTGNQPQHF. The DNA of the CDR3 is TGTGCCAGTAGTATTATGGGGACAGGGAATCAGCCCCAGCATTTT.

The table lists this clone with a count of one. The chain joins TRBV4-2 to TRBJ1-2; no clear D. Germline V gives CDR1 LGHNA, CDR2 YNFKEQ. The CDR3 extends over 17 amino acids. Trimming cost V 0 bases and J 6 bases, with 20 bases left between them. The CDR3 DNA reads TGTGCCAGCAGCCAAGATATGATTTCGGCGGCACAAGATGGCTACACCTTC. It encodes CASSQDMISAAQDGYTF.

The chain employs TRBV5-1 and TRBJ1-1; D is unclear. The CDR3 spans 14 residues. Germline V lookup: CDR1 SGHRS, CDR2 YFSETQ. Deletions cut 4 bases from V and 3 bases from J, with 13 bases between. The CDR3, as DNA: TGCGCCAGCAGCCCCGGCGGGCAGTACACTGAAGCTTTCTTT. The encoded protein is CASSPGGQYTEAFF.

The J gene is TRBJ1-2, the V gene TRBV30; a weak D match, TRBD1 (5 bases). CDR1 GTSNPN and CDR2 SVGIG come from the germline V gene (reference sequence). This CDR3 contains 13 residues. Deletions cut 0 bases from V and 5 bases from J, with 10 bases between. Here the CDR3 reads CAWSVAGWYGYTF. The DNA for the CDR3 is TGTGCCTGGAGTGTGGCAGGGTGGTATGGCTACACCTTC.

This chain connects TRBV9 to TRBJ2-1, with D perhaps TRBD2 (5 bases). The V gene's germline CDR1 is SGDLS and CDR2 YYNGEE. V was pared by 2 bases and J by 9 bases, with 15 bases between. The CDR3 sequence is 14 residues long. For the CDR3, the DNA is TGTGCCAGCAGCGTCGTCGGGGAGTGGGGTGAGCAGTTCTTC. Translated, it gives CASSVVGEWGEQFF.